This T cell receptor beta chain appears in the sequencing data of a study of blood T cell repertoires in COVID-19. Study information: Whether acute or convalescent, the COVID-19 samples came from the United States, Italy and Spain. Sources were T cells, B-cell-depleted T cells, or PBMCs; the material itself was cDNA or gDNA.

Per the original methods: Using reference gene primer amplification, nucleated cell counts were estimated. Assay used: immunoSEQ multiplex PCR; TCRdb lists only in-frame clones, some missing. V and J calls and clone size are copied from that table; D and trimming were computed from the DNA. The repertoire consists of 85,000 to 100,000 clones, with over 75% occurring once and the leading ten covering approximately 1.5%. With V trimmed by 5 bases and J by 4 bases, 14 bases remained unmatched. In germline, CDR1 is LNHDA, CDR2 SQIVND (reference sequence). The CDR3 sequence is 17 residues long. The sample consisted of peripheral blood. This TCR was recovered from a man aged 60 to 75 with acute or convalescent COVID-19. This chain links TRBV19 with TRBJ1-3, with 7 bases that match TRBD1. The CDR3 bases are TGTGCCAGTAGTGCATACAGGGGTCCGGTCTCCGGAAACACCATATATTTT. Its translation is CASSAYRGPVSGNTIYF.